The entry below describes one TCR beta chain. Original analysis: For nucleated cells, counts were estimated from reference gene primer amplification. Sequencing was performed with immunoSEQ multiplex PCR; in TCRdb, only in-frame clones are kept and a portion is missing. The D gene and trimming were derived from the DNA, and the V and J assignments and clone size from that table. The repertoire consists of roughly 250,000 clones, with 80% to 90% occurring once and the leading ten covering more than 4%. This CDR3 has 14 amino acids. Trimming at V came to 0 bases and at J to 7 bases, leaving 1 base not matched to a gene. In germline, CDR1 is SGDLS, CDR2 YYNGEE. These data originate in a study of blood T cell repertoires in COVID-19.

This TCR derives from a woman aged 30 to 39 who had recovered from COVID-19. V usage is TRBV9 and J usage is TRBJ1-4; the match to TRBD1 covers 9 bases. Sequenced sample: PBMCs or T cells enriched from blood (not recorded which). The CDR3 DNA follows: TGTGCCAGCAGCGTAGGGGACAGGGTTGAAAAACTGTTTTTT. Amino acid sequence: CASSVGDRVEKLFF.